Listed below are T cell receptor beta chains from one sample, sequenced in a study of blood T cell repertoires in COVID-19. The table came from immunoSEQ multiplex PCR; TCRdb's copy has only in-frame clones and leaves some out. Of tens of thousands of clones in the sample, approximately 86% were seen once. Specimen: peripheral blood. These receptors were obtained from a man in his forties or fifties with COVID-19, enrolled during active disease. CDR3s include the opening cysteine and the closing phenylalanine or tryptophan. The D gene is left open where the match is weak. Rows give clone size only sometimes, using once, few, many, or a class for an expanded clone.

TRBV4-2	once	TRBJ2-3	TRBD2	TGTGCCAGCAGTGGACTAGCGGCCACAGATACGCAGTATTTT	CASSGLAATDTQYF
TRBV4-1	NA	TRBJ2-1	TRBD2	TGCGCCAGCAGCCAAGTAGAAAGTCGAGCGGGGAACAATGAGCAGTTCTTC	CASSQVESRAGNNEQFF
TRBV29-1	NA	TRBJ1-1	NA	TGCAGCGTTGAAGAAGTGAGTGCGGGCACTGAAGCTTTCTTT	CSVEEVSAGTEAFF
TRBV7-9	NA	TRBJ2-1	NA	TGTGCCAGCAGGCCGGAGTCGCCGGTCAATGAGCAGTTCTTC	CASRPESPVNEQFF
TRBV5-1	NA	TRBJ1-6	TRBD1	TGCGCCAGCAGACACCCGGGACAGGGGTATTCACCCCTCCACTTT	CASRHPGQGYSPLHF
TRBV24-1	NA	TRBJ2-5	TRBD1	TGTGCCACCAGTGAAGCGCCGGGACAGGGGGGGAAAGAGACCCAGTACTTC	CATSEAPGQGGKETQYF
TRBV5-1	NA	TRBJ1-3	TRBD1	TGCGCCAGCAGCTTGACAGGGGGTTACTCTGGAAACACCATATATTTT	CASSLTGGYSGNTIYF
TRBV7-2	NA	TRBJ2-3	NA	TGTGCCAGCAGCTTACTGGGCGGGGCCCCGGATACGCAGTATTTT	CASSLLGGAPDTQYF
TRBV5-4	NA	TRBJ2-1	TRBD1	TGTGCCAGCAGCCAGGGGGCGGTGCAAGGGCAGTTCTTC	CASSQGAVQGQFF
TRBV30	NA	TRBJ1-2	NA	TGTGCCTGGGGTAATCGACACCTTAACTATGGCTACACCTTC	CAWGNRHLNYGYTF
TRBV27	once	TRBJ2-3	TRBD2	TGTGCCAGCAACCTAGCGGGGCTCACAGATACGCAGTATTTT	CASNLAGLTDTQYF
TRBV4-1	NA	TRBJ1-5	TRBD1	TGCGCCAGCAGCCGAGAACAGGGGGTAGACCAGCCCCAGCATTTT	CASSREQGVDQPQHF